The sequence of this T cell receptor beta chain was determined in a study of response to subunit inactivated influenza vaccine. Germline V gene lookup returns CDR1 MNHNS and CDR2 SASEGT. After removal of 6 bases from V and 4 bases from J, the junction contained 7 bases not matched to a gene. The length of the CDR3 is 14 residues. TCRdb itself ran the RT-PCR reads through MiXCR, one entry per CDR3 protein. The sample yields around 470,000 distinct CDR3 sequences, under 8.5% seen once. This sample comprised PBMCs from blood, obtained 23 months after vaccination. This chain uses TRBV6-1 with TRBJ2-7, with 9 bases matching TRBD1. This clonotype originated in a man aged 50-75 years who received an inactivated influenza vaccine. The CDR3 DNA reads TGTGCCAGCAGATCGGACAGGGGCAGGTACGAGCAGTACTTC. Protein: CASRSDRGRYEQYF.